These 16 T cell receptor beta chains were sequenced from one sample in a study of T-cell memory formation after mild COVID-19 (dated by TCRdb to the early 2020s). The library relied on 5' RACE. The sequencing machine was an Illumina NovaSeq 6000. In TCRdb, the public reads were trimmed at Q25 with fastp and aligned with MiXCR, with productive beta chains retained. Identical CDR3 proteins give one entry, which carries the most common genes and DNA. The sample contains tens of thousands of distinct CDR3 sequences, 20% to 25% of them found a single time. The ten biggest clones cover around 40% of the sample. The specimen sequenced was PBMCs or a T cell subset sorted from them (not recorded which). The receptors originated from a young man who had mild COVID-19 (a few samples of this study predate the infection). The sample titles of this study are shuffled in the database, so cell type and time point are left out; the donor was told from shared clones.

A single count supports this clonotype. V gene TRBV9 combines with J gene TRBJ2-5; the D is unclear. CDR1 and CDR2 (germline): SGDLS, YYNGEE. The CDR3 spans 12 residues. Trimming stripped 3 bases from V and 5 bases from J, with 8 bases between. The CDR3 reads CASSAFEETQYF. The DNA for the CDR3 is TGTGCCAGCAGCGCCTTTGAGGAGACCCAGTACTTC.

This clonotype was counted only a few times. The rearrangement links TRBV21-1 to TRBJ2-3. TRBV21-1 is termed a pseudogene. The CDR3 runs 10 residues. The CDR3 here is CASVPDTQYF. The CDR3 nucleotides are TGTGCCAGCGTCCCAGATACGCAGTATTTT.

This clonotype was seen only a few times. The chain employs TRBV29-1 and TRBJ1-1; no reliable D call. This CDR3 is built from 14 residues. From germline, CDR1 is SQVTM and CDR2 ANQGSEA. V dropped 7 bases and J dropped 0 bases, with 15 bases sitting between them. The CDR3 loop is CSANTVAVNTEAFF. DNA of the CDR3: TGCAGCGCCAACACGGTGGCAGTGAACACTGAAGCTTTCTTT.

This clonotype was observed a handful of times. The chain carries TRBV4-1 and TRBJ2-7; D is uncertain. Trimming removed 6 bases from V and 6 bases from J, with 12 bases in between. Germline CDR1 MGHRA, CDR2 YSYEKL. The length of the CDR3 is 12 residues. CDR3 sequence: CASRPWGSEQYF. The CDR3 DNA reads as TGCGCCAGCAGACCCTGGGGAAGCGAGCAGTACTTC.

The chain is built from TRBV20-1 and TRBJ2-7; D may be TRBD1 (6 bases). Trimming pared 3 bases from V and 1 base from J, leaving 10 bases between. The CDR3 is 13 residues long. Germline V gives CDR1 DFQATT, CDR2 SNEGSKA (reference sequence). The CDR3 region has the DNA TGCAGTGCTAGTGGGACATTGTCCTACGAGCAGTACTTC. Its translation is CSASGTLSYEQYF.

The gene calls are TRBV7-8 and TRBJ2-3; D unclear. CDR1 is SGHVS, CDR2 FQNEAQ, per germline. Trimming cost V 1 base and J 1 base, with 9 bases left between them. The CDR3 has 15 residues. CDR3 bases: TGTGCCAGCAGCTTAGGGATCCCGGGCACAGATACGCAGTATTTT. Translated, it gives CASSLGIPGTDTQYF.

This clonotype was observed a handful of times. The chain recombines TRBV4-1 with TRBJ2-5, with D maybe TRBD2 (5 bases). The CDR3 runs 16 residues. The ends were cut back, 4 bases at V and 4 bases at J, with 19 bases in the middle. Germline CDR1 is MGHRA and CDR2 is YSYEKL. The CDR3 DNA reads TGCGCCAGCAGCCCGTTGGAATCGGGGTCGGGAGAGACCCAGTACTTC. It codes for CASSPLESGSGETQYF.

The chain links TRBV6-5 to TRBJ2-7; TRBD2 is a possible D gene (7 bases). The CDR3 covers 14 residues. CDR1 is MNHEY and CDR2 is SVGAGI in the germline V gene. Between the trimmed V and J ends, which lost 2 bases and 5 bases, there was a span of 13 bases. CDR3 residues: CASSYVGGRDEQYF. The CDR3 DNA is TGTGCCAGCAGTTACGTCGGGGGGCGCGACGAGCAGTACTTC.

The rearrangement links TRBV20-1 to TRBJ1-2, with a weak D call TRBD1 (6 bases). Trimming left V 4 bases short and J 4 bases short, with 13 bases between. CDR3 size: 13 residues. CDR1 and CDR2 (germline): DFQATT, SNEGSKA (reference sequence). The CDR3 DNA reads as TGCAGTGCTAATAAGGGGGGCCTCTATGGCTACACCTTC. The encoded protein is CSANKGGLYGYTF.

This chain links TRBV27 with TRBJ2-5; D not certain. V was trimmed by 2 bases and J by 2 bases, leaving 9 bases between them. The germline V gene encodes CDR1 MNHEY and CDR2 SMNVEV (reference sequence). The CDR3 loop spans 14 amino acids. The CDR3 sequence: CASSLQAKQETQYF. Here the CDR3 DNA reads TGTGCCAGCAGTTTACAAGCAAAACAAGAGACCCAGTACTTC.

This chain links TRBV7-6 with TRBJ2-1; 7 bases match TRBD1. The trim removed 5 bases at V and 0 bases at J, leaving 7 bases unmatched. The germline V gene encodes CDR1 SGHVS and CDR2 FNYEAQ. The CDR3 consists of 16 residues. This chain's CDR3 is CASSPPTGRSYNEQFF. The CDR3 DNA reads TGTGCCAGCAGCCCTCCGACAGGGCGCTCCTACAATGAGCAGTTCTTC.

This sequence joins TRBV12-5 and TRBJ1-1; tentatively, D is TRBD1 (5 bases). The CDR3 is 16 residues long. Trimming stripped 3 bases from V and 1 base from J, with 15 bases between. CDR1 LGHNT and CDR2 FRNRAP come from the germline V gene. The CDR3 is CASGFLLRGTNTEAFF. The CDR3 DNA reads as TGTGCTAGTGGTTTCCTCCTCCGGGGGACGAACACTGAAGCTTTCTTT.

The chain combines TRBV7-9 with TRBJ2-1, with TRBD1 matching over 10 bases. The germline CDR1 and CDR2 sequences are SEHNR and FQNEAQ (reference sequence). The CDR3 contains 16 residues. Trimming removed 4 bases from V and 8 bases from J; junction bases left unmatched: 11. The CDR3 here is CASSSSPGTGEDEQFF. The CDR3 nucleotides read TGTGCCAGCAGCTCCTCCCCCGGGACAGGGGAAGATGAGCAGTTCTTC.

This clonotype was observed a few times. The V call is TRBV18, the J call TRBJ2-1, with 8 positions matching TRBD1. The ends lost 4 bases at V and 7 bases at J; junction bases unmatched: 9. Germline lookup yields CDR1 KGHSH and CDR2 LQKENI. The CDR3 is made up of 15 amino acids. CDR3 nucleotides: TGTGCCAGCTCACGAGCGGCAGGGGGCTGGAATGAGCAGTTCTTC. This sequence encodes CASSRAAGGWNEQFF. Looking up the rest from reference TRBV18 and TRBJ2-1 gives the full variable domain: NAGVMQNPRHLVRRRGQEARLRCSPMKGHSHVYWYRQLPEEGLKFMVYLQKENIIDESGMPKERFSAEFPKEGPSILRIQQVVRGDSAAYFCASSRAAGGWNEQFFGPGTRLTVL.

This chain's CDR3 is CASSARDRGRLFNTEAFF. The DNA for the CDR3 is TGTGCCAGCAGTGCAAGGGACAGGGGGCGTTTATTTAACACTGAAGCTTTCTTT. V usage is TRBV2 and J usage is TRBJ1-1; 12 bases map to TRBD1. Germline CDR1 and CDR2: SNHLY and FYNNEI. CDR3 length: 18 residues. The V segment lost 4 bases and the J segment 2 bases; nucleotides outside the gene matches: 11.

This clonotype was seen more than once but under ten times. The chain uses TRBV5-6 and TRBJ2-7, with D uncertain. The CDR3 runs to 15 residues. Trimming shortened V by 0 bases and J by 3 bases, and 13 bases separated the two germline ends. Germline CDR1 SGHDT, CDR2 YYEEEE. CDR3 sequence: CASSLGVGGFYEQYV. The CDR3 DNA follows: TGTGCCAGCAGCTTGGGTGTCGGCGGCTTCTACGAGCAGTACGTC.